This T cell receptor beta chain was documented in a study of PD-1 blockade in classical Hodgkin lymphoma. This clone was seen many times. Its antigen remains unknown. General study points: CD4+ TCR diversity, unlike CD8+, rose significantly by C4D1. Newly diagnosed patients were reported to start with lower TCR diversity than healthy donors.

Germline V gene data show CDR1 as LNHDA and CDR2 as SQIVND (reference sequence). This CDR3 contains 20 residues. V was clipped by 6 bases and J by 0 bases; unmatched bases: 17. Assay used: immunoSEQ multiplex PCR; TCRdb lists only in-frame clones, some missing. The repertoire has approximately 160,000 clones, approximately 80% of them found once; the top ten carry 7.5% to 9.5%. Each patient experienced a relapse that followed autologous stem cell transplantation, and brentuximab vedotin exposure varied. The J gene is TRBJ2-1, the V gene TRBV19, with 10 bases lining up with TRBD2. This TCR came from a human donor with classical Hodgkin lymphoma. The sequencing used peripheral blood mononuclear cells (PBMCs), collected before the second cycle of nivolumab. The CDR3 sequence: CASSRVGTSVVSSSYNEQFF. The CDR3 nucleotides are TGTGCCAGTAGCCGTGTCGGGACTAGCGTAGTTTCCAGCTCCTACAATGAGCAGTTCTTC.